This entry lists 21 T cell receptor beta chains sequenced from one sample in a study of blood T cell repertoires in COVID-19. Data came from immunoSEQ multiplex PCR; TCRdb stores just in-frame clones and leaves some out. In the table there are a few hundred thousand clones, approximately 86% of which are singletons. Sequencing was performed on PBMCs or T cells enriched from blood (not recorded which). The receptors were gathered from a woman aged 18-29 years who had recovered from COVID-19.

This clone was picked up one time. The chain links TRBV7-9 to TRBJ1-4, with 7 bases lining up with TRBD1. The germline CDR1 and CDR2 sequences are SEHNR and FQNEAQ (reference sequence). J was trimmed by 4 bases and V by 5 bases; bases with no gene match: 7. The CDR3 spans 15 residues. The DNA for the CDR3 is TGTGCCAGCAGCGGAGGACAGGTTTATAATGAAAAACTGTTTTTT. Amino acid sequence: CASSGGQVYNEKLFF.

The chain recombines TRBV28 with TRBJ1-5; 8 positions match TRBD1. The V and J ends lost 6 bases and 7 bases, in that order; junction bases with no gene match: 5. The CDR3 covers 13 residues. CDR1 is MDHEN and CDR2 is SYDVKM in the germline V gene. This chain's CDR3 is CASRPHRGQPQHF. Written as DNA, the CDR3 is TGTGCCAGCAGACCCCACAGGGGGCAGCCCCAGCATTTT.

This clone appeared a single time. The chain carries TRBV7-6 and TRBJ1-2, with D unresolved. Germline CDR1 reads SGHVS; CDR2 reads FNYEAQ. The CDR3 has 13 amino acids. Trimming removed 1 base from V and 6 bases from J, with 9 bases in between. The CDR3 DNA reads TGTGCCAGCAGCTTAGAGGCCGGGGATGGCTACACCTTC. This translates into CASSLEAGDGYTF.

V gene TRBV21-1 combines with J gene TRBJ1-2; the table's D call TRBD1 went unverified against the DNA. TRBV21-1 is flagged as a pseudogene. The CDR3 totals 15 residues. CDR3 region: CASSTCRTGIRGYTF. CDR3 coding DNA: TGTGCCAGCAGCACATGTCGGACAGGGATCCGCGGCTACACCTTC.

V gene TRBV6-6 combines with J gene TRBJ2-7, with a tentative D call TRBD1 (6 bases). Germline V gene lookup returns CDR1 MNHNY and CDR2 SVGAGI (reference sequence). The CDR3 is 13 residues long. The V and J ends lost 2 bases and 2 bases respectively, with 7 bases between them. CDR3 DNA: TGTGCCAGCAGTTACGGGGACACCTACGAGCAGTACTTC. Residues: CASSYGDTYEQYF.

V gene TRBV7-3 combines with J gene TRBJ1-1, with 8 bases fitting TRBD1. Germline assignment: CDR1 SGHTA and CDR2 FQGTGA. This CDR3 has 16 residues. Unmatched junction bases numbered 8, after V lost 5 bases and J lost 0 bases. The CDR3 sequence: CASSKRTGRMNTEAFF. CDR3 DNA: TGTGCCAGCAGCAAACGGACAGGGCGCATGAACACTGAAGCTTTCTTT.

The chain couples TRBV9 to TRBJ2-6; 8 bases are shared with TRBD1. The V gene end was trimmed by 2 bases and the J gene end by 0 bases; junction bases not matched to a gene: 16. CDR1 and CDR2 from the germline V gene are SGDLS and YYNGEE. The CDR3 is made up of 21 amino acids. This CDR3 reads CASSVLPSSGTGVSGANVLTF. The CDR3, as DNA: TGTGCCAGCAGCGTCTTACCCTCGTCCGGGACAGGCGTCTCTGGGGCCAACGTCCTGACTTTC.

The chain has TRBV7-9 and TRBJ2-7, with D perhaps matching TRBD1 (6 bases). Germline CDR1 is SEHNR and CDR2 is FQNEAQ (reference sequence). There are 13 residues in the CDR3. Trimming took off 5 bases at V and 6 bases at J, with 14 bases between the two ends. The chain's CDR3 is CASSQTGKAEQYF. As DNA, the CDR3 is TGTGCCAGCAGCCAAACAGGGAAAGCCGAGCAGTACTTC.

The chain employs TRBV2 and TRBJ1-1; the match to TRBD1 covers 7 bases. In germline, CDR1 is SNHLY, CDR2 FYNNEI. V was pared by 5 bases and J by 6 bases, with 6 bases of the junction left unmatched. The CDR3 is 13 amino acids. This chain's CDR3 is CASSLGTVAEAFF. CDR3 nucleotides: TGTGCCAGCAGTTTAGGGACAGTTGCTGAAGCTTTCTTT.

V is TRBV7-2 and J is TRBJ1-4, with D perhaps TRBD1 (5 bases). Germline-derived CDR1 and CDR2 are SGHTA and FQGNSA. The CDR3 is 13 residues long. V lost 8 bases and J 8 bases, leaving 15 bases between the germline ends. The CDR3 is CASSEGTGEKLFF. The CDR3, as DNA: TGTGCCAGCTCGGAGGGAACAGGCGAAAAACTGTTTTTT. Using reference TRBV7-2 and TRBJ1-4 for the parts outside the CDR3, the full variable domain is GAGVSQSPSNKVTEKGKDVELRCDPISGHTALYWYRQSLGQGLEFLIYFQGNSAPDKSGLPSDRFSAERTGGSVSTLTIQRTQQEDSAVYLCASSEGTGEKLFFGSGTQLSVL.

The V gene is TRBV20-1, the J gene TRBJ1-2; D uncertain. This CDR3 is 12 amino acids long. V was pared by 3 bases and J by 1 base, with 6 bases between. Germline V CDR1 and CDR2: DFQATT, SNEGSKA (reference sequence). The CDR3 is CSASYINYGYTF. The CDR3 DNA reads TGCAGTGCTAGTTATATTAACTATGGCTACACCTTC.

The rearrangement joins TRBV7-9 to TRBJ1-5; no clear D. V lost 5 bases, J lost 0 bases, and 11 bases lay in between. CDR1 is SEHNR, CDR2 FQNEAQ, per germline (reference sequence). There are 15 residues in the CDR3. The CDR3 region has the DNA TGTGCCAGCAGCGGGCAGCCGCATAGCAATCAGCCCCAGCATTTT. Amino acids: CASSGQPHSNQPQHF. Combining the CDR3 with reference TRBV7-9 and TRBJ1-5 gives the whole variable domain DTGVSQNPRHKITKRGQNVTFRCDPISEHNRLYWYRQTLGQGPEFLTYFQNEAQLEKSRLLSDRFSAERPKGSFSTLEIQRTEQGDSAMYLCASSGQPHSNQPQHFGDGTRLSIL.

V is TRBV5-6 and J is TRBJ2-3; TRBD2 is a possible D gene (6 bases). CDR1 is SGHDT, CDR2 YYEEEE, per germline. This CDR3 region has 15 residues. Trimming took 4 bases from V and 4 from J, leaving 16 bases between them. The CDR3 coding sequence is TGTGCCAGCAGCCGCGGGGCAGGGTTTTCAGATACGCAGTATTTT. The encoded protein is CASSRGAGFSDTQYF. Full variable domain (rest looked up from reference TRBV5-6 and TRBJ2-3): DAGVTQSPTHLIKTRGQQVTLRCSPKSGHDTVSWYQQALGQGPQFIFQYYEEEERQRGNFPDRFSGHQFPNYSSELNVNALLLGDSALYLCASSRGAGFSDTQYFGPGTRLTVL.

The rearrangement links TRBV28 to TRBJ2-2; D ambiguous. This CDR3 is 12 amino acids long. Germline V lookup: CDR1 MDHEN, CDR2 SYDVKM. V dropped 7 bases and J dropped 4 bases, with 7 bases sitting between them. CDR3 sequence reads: CASTPFTGELFF. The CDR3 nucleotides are TGTGCCAGCACCCCGTTCACCGGGGAGCTGTTTTTT.

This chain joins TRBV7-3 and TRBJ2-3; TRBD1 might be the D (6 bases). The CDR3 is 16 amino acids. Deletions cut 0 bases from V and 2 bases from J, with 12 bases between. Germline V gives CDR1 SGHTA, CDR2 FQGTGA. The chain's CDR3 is CASSLTGQLNTDTQYF. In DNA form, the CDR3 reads TGTGCCAGCAGCTTAACAGGACAGCTAAACACAGATACGCAGTATTTT.

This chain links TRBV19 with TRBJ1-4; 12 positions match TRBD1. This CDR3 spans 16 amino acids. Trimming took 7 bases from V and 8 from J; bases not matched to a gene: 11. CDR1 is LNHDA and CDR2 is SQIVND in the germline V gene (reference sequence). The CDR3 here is CASMGQGAAYYEKLFF. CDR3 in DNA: TGTGCCAGTATGGGACAGGGGGCTGCGTATTACGAAAAACTGTTTTTT.

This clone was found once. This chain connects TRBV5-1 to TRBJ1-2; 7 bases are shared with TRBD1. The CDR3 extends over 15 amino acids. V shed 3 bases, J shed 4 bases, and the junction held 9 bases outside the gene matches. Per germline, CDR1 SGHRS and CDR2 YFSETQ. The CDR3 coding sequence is TGCGCCAGCAGCTCCCGCCCGGGACAGACCTATGGCTACACCTTC. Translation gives CASSSRPGQTYGYTF. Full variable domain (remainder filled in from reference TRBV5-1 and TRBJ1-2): KAGVTQTPRYLIKTRGQQVTLSCSPISGHRSVSWYQQTPGQGLQFLFEYFSETQRNKGNFPGRFSGRQFSNSRSEMNVSTLELGDSALYLCASSSRPGQTYGYTFGSGTRLTVV.

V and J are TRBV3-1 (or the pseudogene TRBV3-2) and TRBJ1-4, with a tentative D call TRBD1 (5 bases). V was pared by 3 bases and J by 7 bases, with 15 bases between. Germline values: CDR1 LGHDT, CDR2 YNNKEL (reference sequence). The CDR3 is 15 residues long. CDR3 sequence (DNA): TGTGCCAGCAGCCACTTTGGGCAGGGTGGTGAAAAACTGTTTTTT. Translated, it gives CASSHFGQGGEKLFF.

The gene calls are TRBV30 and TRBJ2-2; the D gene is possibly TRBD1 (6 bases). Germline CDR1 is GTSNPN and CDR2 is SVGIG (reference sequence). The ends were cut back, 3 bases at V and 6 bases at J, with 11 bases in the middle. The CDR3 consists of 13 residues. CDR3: CAWRTGSAGELFF. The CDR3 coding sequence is TGTGCCTGGAGAACAGGGTCCGCCGGGGAGCTGTTTTTT.

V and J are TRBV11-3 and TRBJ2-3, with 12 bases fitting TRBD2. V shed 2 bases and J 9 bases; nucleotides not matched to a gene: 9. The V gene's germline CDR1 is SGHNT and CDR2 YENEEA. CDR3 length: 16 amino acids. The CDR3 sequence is CASSLIGTSGRGTQYF. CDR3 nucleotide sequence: TGTGCCAGCAGCTTAATTGGGACTAGCGGGCGTGGGACGCAGTATTTT.

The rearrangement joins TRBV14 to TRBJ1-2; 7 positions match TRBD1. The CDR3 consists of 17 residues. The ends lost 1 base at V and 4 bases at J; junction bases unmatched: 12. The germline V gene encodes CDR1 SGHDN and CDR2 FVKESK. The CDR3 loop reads CASSQVLREGAPYGYTF. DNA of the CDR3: TGTGCCAGCAGCCAAGTTTTGAGAGAGGGGGCCCCCTATGGCTACACCTTC.